This TCR beta chain was identified during a study of blood T cell repertoires in COVID-19. In the study overall: Whether acute or convalescent, the COVID-19 samples came from the United States, Italy and Spain.

The assay was immunoSEQ multiplex PCR, and TCRdb's table has in-frame clones only and misses some. The data contain some 260,000 clones, 87% of them singletons. J gave up 0 bases and V 4 bases, and 10 bases lay outside the gene matches. This CDR3 is built from 18 residues. Germline values: CDR1 ENHRY, CDR2 SYGVKD. Only a few counts were recorded for this clone. Specimen: peripheral blood. This sequence originates from a man aged 18 to 30 with active or convalescent COVID-19. This chain uses TRBV10-3 with TRBJ1-4, with 8 bases fitting TRBD1. The CDR3 nucleotides read TGTGCCATCAGTGCCAAAGGACAGGGAAGCGCAACTAATGAAAAACTGTTTTTT. Its protein product is CAISAKGQGSATNEKLFF.